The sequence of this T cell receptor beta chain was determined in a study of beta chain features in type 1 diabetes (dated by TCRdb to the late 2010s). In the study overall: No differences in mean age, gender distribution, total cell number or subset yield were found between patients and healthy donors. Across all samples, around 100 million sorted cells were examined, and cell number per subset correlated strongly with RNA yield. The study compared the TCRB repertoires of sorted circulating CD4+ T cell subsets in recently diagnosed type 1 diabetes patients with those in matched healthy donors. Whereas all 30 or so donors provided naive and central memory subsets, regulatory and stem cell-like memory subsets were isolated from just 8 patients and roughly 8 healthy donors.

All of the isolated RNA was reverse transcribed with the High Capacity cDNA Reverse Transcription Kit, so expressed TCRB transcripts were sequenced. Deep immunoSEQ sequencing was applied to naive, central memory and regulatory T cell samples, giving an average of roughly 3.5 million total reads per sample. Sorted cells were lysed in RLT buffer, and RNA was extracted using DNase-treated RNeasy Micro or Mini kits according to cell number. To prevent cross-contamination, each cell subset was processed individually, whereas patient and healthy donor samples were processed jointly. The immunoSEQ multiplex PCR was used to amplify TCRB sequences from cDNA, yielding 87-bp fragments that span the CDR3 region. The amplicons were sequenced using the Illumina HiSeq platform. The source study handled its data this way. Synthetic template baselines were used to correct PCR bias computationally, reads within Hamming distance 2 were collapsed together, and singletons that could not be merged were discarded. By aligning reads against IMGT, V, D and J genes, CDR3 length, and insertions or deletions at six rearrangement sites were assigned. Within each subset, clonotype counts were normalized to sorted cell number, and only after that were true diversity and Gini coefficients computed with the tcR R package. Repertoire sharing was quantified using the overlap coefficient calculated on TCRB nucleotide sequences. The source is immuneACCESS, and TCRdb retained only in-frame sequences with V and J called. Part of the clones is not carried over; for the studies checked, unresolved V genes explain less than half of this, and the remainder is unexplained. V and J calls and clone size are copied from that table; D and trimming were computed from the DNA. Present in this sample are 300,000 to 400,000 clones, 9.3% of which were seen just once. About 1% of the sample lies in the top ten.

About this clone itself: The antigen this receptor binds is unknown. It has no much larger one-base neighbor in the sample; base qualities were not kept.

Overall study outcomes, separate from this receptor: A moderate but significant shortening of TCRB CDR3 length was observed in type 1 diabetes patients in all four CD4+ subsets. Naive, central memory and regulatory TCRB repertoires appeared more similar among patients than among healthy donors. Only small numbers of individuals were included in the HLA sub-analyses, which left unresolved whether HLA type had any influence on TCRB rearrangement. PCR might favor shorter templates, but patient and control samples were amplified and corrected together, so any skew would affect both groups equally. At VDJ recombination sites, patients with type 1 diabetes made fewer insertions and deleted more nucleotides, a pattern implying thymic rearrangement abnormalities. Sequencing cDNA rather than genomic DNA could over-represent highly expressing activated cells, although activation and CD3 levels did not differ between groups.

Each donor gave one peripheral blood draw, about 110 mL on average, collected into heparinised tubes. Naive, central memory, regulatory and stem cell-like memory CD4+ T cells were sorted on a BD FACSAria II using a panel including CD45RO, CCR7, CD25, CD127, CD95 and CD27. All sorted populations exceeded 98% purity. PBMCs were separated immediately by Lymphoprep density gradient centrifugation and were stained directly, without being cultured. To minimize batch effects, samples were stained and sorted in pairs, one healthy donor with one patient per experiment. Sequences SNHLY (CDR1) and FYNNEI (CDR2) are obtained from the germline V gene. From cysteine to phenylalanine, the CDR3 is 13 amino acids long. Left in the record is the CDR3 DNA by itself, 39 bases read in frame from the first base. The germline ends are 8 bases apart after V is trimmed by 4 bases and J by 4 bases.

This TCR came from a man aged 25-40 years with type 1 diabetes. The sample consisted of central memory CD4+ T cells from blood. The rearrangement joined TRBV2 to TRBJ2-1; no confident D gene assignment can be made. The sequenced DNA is TGTGCCAGCAGTGCGCAAGGATACAATGAGCAGTTCTTC. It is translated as CASSAQGYNEQFF.